This T cell receptor (beta chain) was recorded in a study of type 1 and type 2 diabetes patients. Study-wide background: The cohort mixed type 1 diabetes, type 2 diabetes and nondiabetic donors. CD4+ or CD8+ T cells were positively selected from PBMCs with microbeads.

Genomic DNA was the PCR template. A primer set of 30 forward and 13 reverse primers amplified the CDR3. From the multiplex PCR reads, TCRdb called clonotypes with MiXCR, one entry per CDR3 protein. The top ten clones hold roughly 13% of a sample with 270,000 or so distinct CDR3 sequences, over 45% of them seen once. The germline V gene has CDR1 LGHNA and CDR2 YSLEER. CDR3 length: 16 residues. V was shortened by 0 bases and J by 0 bases, with 9 bases between the two germline ends. The sample was peripheral blood mononuclear cells (PBMCs). This chain joins TRBV4-3 and TRBJ2-1; D uncertain. The TCR sequence derives from a young man with type 2 diabetes. Written as DNA, the CDR3 is TGCGCCAGCAGCCAAGATAGAATGGGCTCCTACAATGAGCAGTTCTTC. Translation gives CASSQDRMGSYNEQFF.